The 29 T cell receptor beta chains in this list originate from one sample, sequenced in a study of CXCR3-negative and CXCR3-positive naive CD8 T cells. Study-level points and caveats: The TRB CDR3s that CXCR3-positive naive cells carried were more hydrophobic than those of CXCR3-negative naive cells.

These receptors' antigens are unknown. UMI-labeled 5' RACE TRB cDNA libraries were prepared from the cells. Using the 5' RACE reads, TCRdb records one entry per CDR3 protein without DNA. Its listing shows some 150,000 distinct CDR3 sequences. Input material: naive CXCR3+ CD8+ T cells from blood. Regarding subset: CD45RO-CCR7+CD27+CD95- naive CD8+ T cells expressing CXCR3 (TNR3+). These receptors were obtained from a human donor in good health. Some clones in this sample may be carry-over from other donors' samples.

The V and J genes are TRBV14 and TRBJ2-3. CDR3 length equals 15 residues. From germline, CDR1 is SGHDN and CDR2 FVKESK. The CDR3 protein is CASSQDSPATDTQYF.

Here the CDR3 reads CSVWGTGGRDGYTF. The chain carries TRBV29-1 and TRBJ1-2; the D call of TRBD1 rests on TCRdb alone, since no DNA is present to check it. The V gene's germline CDR1 is SQVTM and CDR2 ANQGSEA. This CDR3 is 14 amino acids long.

The chain employs TRBV4-3 and TRBJ2-1; without DNA, the TCRdb call of TRBD2 cannot be checked. CDR3 length: 15 residues. Germline CDR1 reads LGHNA; CDR2 reads YSLEER. The CDR3 reads CASSMWTSVNNEQFF.

The chain combines TRBV7-8 with TRBJ2-1; TCRdb designates TRBD1, a call that cannot be tested without DNA. In germline, CDR1 is SGHVS, CDR2 FQNEAQ. The CDR3 has 15 residues. CDR3 region: CASSDGTGRLNEQFF.

This chain joins TRBV12-3 or TRBV12-4 and TRBJ1-2. The CDR3 consists of 16 residues. CDR3 loop: CASSLAATRPAYGYAF.

The rearrangement joins TRBV27 to TRBJ2-2. The CDR3 length is 14 residues. Germline CDR1 is MNHEY and CDR2 is SMNVEV (reference sequence). This CDR3 reads CASSLLGRIGELFF.

The chain is built from TRBV6-6 and TRBJ2-5; TCRdb proposes TRBD2, but this gene call is untestable without DNA. Per germline, CDR1 MNHNY and CDR2 SVGAGI (reference sequence). The CDR3 covers 12 residues. This chain's CDR3 is CASSGLEETQYF.

The chain has TRBV19 and TRBJ2-7; without DNA, the TCRdb call of TRBD1 cannot be checked. This CDR3 has 15 amino acids. Germline CDR1 is LNHDA and CDR2 is SQIVND (reference sequence). The CDR3 sequence: CASSSLGGGGYEQYF.

J is TRBJ2-7 and V is TRBV29-1. In germline, CDR1 is SQVTM, CDR2 ANQGSEA. This CDR3 is built from 11 residues. Here the CDR3 reads CSVASHREQYF.

The CDR3 is CASSFQGTQYF. V is TRBV12-3 or TRBV12-4 and J is TRBJ2-5. This CDR3 is 11 amino acids long.

V gene TRBV7-3 combines with J gene TRBJ2-1; absent DNA, TCRdb's TRBD1 call cannot be checked. Germline loops: CDR1 SGHTA, CDR2 FQGTGA. The CDR3 length is 15 residues. The CDR3 reads CASSSTGAGGNEQFF.

This chain links TRBV2 with TRBJ2-7; the TRBD2 assignment by TCRdb is unverifiable without DNA. Germline V gene lookup returns CDR1 SNHLY and CDR2 FYNNEI. This CDR3 is built from 16 residues. CDR3 sequence: CASKEASGGPSYEQYF.

The chain joins TRBV7-9 to TRBJ2-1; as DNA is missing, the TRBD2 call by TCRdb cannot be tested. The germline CDR1 and CDR2 sequences are SEHNR and FQNEAQ (reference sequence). CDR3 size: 16 residues. The CDR3 loop reads CASSLPLRDSYNEQFF.

The chain has TRBV9 and TRBJ2-1. CDR3 length: 11 amino acids. Looked up from germline, CDR1 is SGDLS and CDR2 is YYNGEE. The CDR3 sequence is CASSGYNEQFF.

The rearrangement joins TRBV6-2 or TRBV6-3 to TRBJ2-2; TCRdb designates TRBD1, a call that cannot be tested without DNA. This CDR3 contains 17 residues. The germline V gene encodes CDR1 MNHEY and CDR2 SVGEGT. This CDR3 reads CASSGGKGKWDTGELFF.

The chain couples TRBV6-2 or TRBV6-3 to TRBJ2-7; TCRdb gives TRBD1 as the D gene, but with no DNA this cannot be confirmed. Per germline, CDR1 MNHEY and CDR2 SVGEGT. The length of the CDR3 is 15 residues. The CDR3 sequence: CASSKLYRGSYEQYF.

V gene TRBV13 combines with J gene TRBJ2-3; checking the TCRdb D call of TRBD2 is not possible without DNA. This CDR3 region has 17 residues. The germline CDR1 and CDR2 sequences are PRHDT and FYEKMQ (reference sequence). This CDR3 is CASSSTLAGGFTDTQYF.

This chain uses TRBV6-5 with TRBJ2-2; the TCRdb call, TRBD2, lacks DNA for checking. Germline lookup yields CDR1 MNHEY and CDR2 SVGAGI. The CDR3 contains 13 residues. The CDR3 sequence is CASRGPQNGELFF.

The chain joins TRBV11-2 to TRBJ2-4. Germline V gene lookup returns CDR1 SGHAT and CDR2 FQNNGV. This CDR3 is built from 16 residues. This chain's CDR3 is CASSLDWTIAKNIQYF.

The gene calls are TRBV23-1 and TRBJ2-7; TCRdb's D call, TRBD1, is unchecked because there is no DNA. TRBV23-1 is given ORF status, its function remaining uncertain. The length of the CDR3 is 15 residues. CDR3 protein: CASSQTAPGGYEQYF.

The chain couples TRBV29-1 to TRBJ2-2; TCRdb returns TRBD1, unconfirmable since there is no DNA. This CDR3 has 13 residues. Germline lookup yields CDR1 SQVTM and CDR2 ANQGSEA. CDR3 protein: CSVGQTNTGELFF.

This chain connects TRBV29-1 to TRBJ1-2. This CDR3 is built from 13 residues. Germline V CDR1 and CDR2: SQVTM, ANQGSEA. The CDR3 sequence is CSVDDTSNYGYTF.

This sequence joins TRBV29-1 and TRBJ2-5; TCRdb picks TRBD1, but there is no DNA to check that call. The CDR3 has 13 residues. Germline loops: CDR1 SQVTM, CDR2 ANQGSEA. The CDR3 region is CSVPQGAKETQYF.

The chain recombines TRBV29-1 with TRBJ2-7; without DNA, the TCRdb call of TRBD2 cannot be checked. CDR3 length: 13 amino acids. The germline CDR1 and CDR2 sequences are SQVTM and ANQGSEA. CDR3 region: CSVVPGLSYEQYF.

The chain joins TRBV6-5 to TRBJ1-1; there is no DNA to check the TCRdb D call of TRBD1. The CDR3 contains 15 residues. Looked up from germline, CDR1 is MNHEY and CDR2 is SVGAGI. CDR3 amino acids: CASRGRTGLNTEAFF.

The chain combines TRBV20-1 with TRBJ1-1; TCRdb selects TRBD1, and the lack of DNA leaves this call unchecked. This CDR3 is built from 16 residues. Germline V CDR1 and CDR2: DFQATT, SNEGSKA (reference sequence). This CDR3 reads CSARPGQVTENTEAFF.

The rearrangement joins TRBV28 to TRBJ2-1; checking the TCRdb D call of TRBD1 is not possible without DNA. This CDR3 comprises 15 residues. CDR1 and CDR2 (germline): MDHEN, SYDVKM. CDR3 amino acids: CASSLLSGAYNEQFF.

The chain combines TRBV7-9 with TRBJ2-7; TCRdb gives TRBD1 as the D gene, but with no DNA this cannot be confirmed. Germline CDR1 and CDR2: SEHNR and FQNEAQ (reference sequence). The CDR3 is 14 residues long. CDR3 in amino acids: CASRNTGSDYEQYF. The variable domain in full, with the rest retrieved from reference TRBV7-9 and TRBJ2-7, is DTGVSQNPRHKITKRGQNVTFRCDPISEHNRLYWYRQTLGQGPEFLTYFQNEAQLEKSRLLSDRFSAERPKGSFSTLEIQRTEQGDSAMYLCASRNTGSDYEQYFGPGTRLTVT.

The CDR3 region is CSASPIRDRGSGFGYTF. The genes are TRBV20-1 and TRBJ1-2; the TCRdb call, TRBD1, lacks DNA for checking. Germline CDR1 and CDR2: DFQATT and SNEGSKA (reference sequence). This CDR3 is built from 17 residues.